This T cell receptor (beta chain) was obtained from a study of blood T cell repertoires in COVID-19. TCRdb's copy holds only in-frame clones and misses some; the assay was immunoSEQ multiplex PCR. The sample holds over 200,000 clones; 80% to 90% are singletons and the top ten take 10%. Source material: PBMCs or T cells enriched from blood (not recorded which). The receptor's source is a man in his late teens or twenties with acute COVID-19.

This CDR3 is CATSDSFSYEQYF. The CDR3 DNA reads TGTGCCACTTCAGACTCCTTCTCCTACGAGCAGTACTTC. The rearrangement uses TRBV14 and TRBJ2-7; D remains ambiguous. The CDR3 has 13 residues. Looked up from germline, CDR1 is SGHDN and CDR2 is FVKESK. The V and J ends lost 10 bases and 0 bases respectively, with 13 bases between them.